The clone carrying this TCR beta chain was picked up a small number of times. This specimen comes from a study of blood T cell repertoires in COVID-19. Study details: The origin of the acute and convalescent COVID-19 samples was the United States, Italy and Spain. The cDNA or gDNA used as material had been derived from T cells, B-cell-depleted T cells, or PBMCs.

Study processing details: Nucleated cell number was recorded as an estimate derived from reference gene primer amplification. Measured with immunoSEQ multiplex PCR; TCRdb has only the in-frame clones, and not every one. V and J calls and clone size are given by that table; D and trimming were obtained from the DNA. The sample yields about 300,000 clones, around nine tenths seen once. The source material was peripheral blood. The TCR originated in a woman under 40 with COVID-19, enrolled during active disease.

CDR3 nucleotides: TGTGCCAGCAGTCGATGGACGGACTCCTCTGGAAACACCATATATTTT. Translated, it gives CASSRWTDSSGNTIYF. The V and J genes are TRBV6-2 or TRBV6-3 and TRBJ1-3; D gene unclear. V lost 5 bases, J lost 0 bases, and 14 bases lay in between. From germline, CDR1 is MNHEY and CDR2 SVGEGT. CDR3 length: 16 residues.